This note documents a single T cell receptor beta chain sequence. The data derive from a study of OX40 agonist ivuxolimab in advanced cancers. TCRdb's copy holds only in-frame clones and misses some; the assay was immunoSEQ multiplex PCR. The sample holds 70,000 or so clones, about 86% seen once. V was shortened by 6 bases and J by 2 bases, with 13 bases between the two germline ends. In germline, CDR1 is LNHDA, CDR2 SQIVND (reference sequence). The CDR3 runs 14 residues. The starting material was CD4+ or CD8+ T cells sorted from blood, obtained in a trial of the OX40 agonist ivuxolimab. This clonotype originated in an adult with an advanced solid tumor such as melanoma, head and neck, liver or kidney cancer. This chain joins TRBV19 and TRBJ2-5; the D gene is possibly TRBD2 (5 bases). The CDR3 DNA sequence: TGTGCCAGTAGCCCATGGTCGGGGCAAGAGACCCAGTACTTC. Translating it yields CASSPWSGQETQYF.